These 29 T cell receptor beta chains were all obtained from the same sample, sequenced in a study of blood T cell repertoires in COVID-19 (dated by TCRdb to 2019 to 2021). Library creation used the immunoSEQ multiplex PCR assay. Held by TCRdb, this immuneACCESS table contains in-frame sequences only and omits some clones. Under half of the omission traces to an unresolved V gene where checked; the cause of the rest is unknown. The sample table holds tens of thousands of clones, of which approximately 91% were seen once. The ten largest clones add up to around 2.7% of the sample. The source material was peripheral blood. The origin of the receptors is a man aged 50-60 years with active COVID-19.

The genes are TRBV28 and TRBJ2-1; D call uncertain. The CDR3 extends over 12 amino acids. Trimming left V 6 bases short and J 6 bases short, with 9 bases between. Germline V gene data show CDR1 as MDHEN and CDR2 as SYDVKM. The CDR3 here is CASRVLSNEQFF. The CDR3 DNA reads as TGTGCCAGCAGGGTGCTGAGCAATGAGCAGTTCTTC.

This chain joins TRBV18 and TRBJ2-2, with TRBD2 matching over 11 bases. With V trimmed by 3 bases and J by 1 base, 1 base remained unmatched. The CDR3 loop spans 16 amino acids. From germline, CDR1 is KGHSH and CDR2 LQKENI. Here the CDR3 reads CASSPLAGGNTGELFF. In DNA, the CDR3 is TGTGCCAGCTCACCGCTAGCGGGAGGGAACACCGGGGAGCTGTTTTTT.

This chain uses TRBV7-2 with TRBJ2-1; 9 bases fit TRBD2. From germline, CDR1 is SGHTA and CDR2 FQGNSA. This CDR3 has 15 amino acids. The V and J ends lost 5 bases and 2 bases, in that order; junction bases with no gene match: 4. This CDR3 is CASSQGLAAYNEQFF. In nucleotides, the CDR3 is TGTGCCAGCAGCCAGGGACTAGCTGCCTACAATGAGCAGTTCTTC. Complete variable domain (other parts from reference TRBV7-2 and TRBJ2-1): GAGVSQSPSNKVTEKGKDVELRCDPISGHTALYWYRQSLGQGLEFLIYFQGNSAPDKSGLPSDRFSAERTGGSVSTLTIQRTQQEDSAVYLCASSQGLAAYNEQFFGPGTRLTVL.

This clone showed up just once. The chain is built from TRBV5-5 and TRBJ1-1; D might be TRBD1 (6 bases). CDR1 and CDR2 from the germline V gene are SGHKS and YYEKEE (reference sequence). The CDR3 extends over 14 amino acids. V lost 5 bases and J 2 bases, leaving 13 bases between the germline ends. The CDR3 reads CASRYGTPNTEAFF. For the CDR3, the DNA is TGTGCCAGCAGATACGGGACACCCAACACTGAAGCTTTCTTT.

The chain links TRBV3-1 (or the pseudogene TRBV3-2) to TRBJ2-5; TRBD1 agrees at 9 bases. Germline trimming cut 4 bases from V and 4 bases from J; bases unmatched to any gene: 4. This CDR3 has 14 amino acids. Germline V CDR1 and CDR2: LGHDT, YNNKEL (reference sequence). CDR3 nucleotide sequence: TGTGCCAGCAGCCGCAGGGACAGGGCAGAGACCCAGTACTTC. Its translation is CASSRRDRAETQYF.

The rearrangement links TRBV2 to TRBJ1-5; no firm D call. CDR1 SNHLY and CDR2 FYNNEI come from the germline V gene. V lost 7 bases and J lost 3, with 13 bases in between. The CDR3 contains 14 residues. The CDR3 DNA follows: TGTGCCAGCACGCCAGGCCCCTCCAATCAGCCCCAGCATTTT. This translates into CASTPGPSNQPQHF.

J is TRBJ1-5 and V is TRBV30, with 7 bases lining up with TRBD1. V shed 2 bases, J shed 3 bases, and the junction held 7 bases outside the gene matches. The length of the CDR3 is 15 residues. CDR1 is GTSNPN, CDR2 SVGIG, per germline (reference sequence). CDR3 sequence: CAWSSTGLHNQPQHF. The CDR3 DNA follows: TGTGCCTGGAGTTCGACAGGGCTTCACAATCAGCCCCAGCATTTT.

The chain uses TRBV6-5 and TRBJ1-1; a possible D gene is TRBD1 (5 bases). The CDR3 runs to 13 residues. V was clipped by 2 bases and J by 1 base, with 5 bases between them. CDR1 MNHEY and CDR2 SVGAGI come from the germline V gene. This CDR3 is CASSYDRNTEAFF. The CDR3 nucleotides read TGTGCCAGCAGTTACGACAGGAACACTGAAGCTTTCTTT.

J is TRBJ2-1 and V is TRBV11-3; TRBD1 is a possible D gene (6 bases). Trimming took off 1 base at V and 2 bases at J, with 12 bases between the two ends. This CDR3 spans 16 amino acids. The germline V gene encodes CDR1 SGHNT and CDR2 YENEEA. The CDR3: CASSLVGRGTYNEQFF. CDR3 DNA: TGTGCCAGCAGCTTAGTAGGCAGGGGCACCTACAATGAGCAGTTCTTC.

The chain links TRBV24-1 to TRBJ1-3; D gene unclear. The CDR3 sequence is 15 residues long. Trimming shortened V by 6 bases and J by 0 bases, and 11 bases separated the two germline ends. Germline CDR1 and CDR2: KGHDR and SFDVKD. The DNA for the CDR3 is TGTGCCACCAGTAATAAGGAGATCTCTGGAAACACCATATATTTT. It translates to CATSNKEISGNTIYF.

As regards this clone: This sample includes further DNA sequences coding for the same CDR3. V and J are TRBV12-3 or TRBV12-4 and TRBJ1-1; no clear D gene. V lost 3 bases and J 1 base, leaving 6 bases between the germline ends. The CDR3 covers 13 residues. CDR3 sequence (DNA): TGTGCCAGCAGTTTTCGGGAGAACACTGAAGCTTTCTTT. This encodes CASSFRENTEAFF.

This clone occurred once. The CDR3 DNA reads TGTGCCAGCAGTGAACCTGGGACAGGGGGGCGCAATCAGCCCCAGCATTTT. The encoded protein is CASSEPGTGGRNQPQHF. The rearrangement uses TRBV25-1 and TRBJ1-5; 11 nucleotides match TRBD1. The germline V gene has CDR1 MGHDK and CDR2 SYGVNS. The CDR3 totals 17 residues. The J segment lost 2 bases and the V segment lost 2 bases, leaving 5 bases of the junction unmatched.

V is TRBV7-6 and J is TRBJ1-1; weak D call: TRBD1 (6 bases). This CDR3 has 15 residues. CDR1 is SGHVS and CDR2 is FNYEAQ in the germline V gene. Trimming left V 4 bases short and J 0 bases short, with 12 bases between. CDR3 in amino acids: CASSSSTGLNTEAFF. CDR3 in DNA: TGTGCCAGCAGCTCATCAACAGGGTTGAACACTGAAGCTTTCTTT.

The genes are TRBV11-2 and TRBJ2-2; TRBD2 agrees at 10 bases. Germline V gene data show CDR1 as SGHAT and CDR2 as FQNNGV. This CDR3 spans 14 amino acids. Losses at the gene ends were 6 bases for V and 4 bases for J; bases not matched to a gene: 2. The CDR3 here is CASRLAGSTGELFF. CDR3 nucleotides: TGTGCCAGCAGACTAGCGGGGTCCACCGGGGAGCTGTTTTTT.

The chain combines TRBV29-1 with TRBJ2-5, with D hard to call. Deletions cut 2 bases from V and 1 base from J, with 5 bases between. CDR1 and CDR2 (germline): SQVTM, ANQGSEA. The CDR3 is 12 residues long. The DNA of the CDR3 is TGCAGCGTTGAACAGATCCAAGAGACCCAGTACTTC. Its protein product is CSVEQIQETQYF.

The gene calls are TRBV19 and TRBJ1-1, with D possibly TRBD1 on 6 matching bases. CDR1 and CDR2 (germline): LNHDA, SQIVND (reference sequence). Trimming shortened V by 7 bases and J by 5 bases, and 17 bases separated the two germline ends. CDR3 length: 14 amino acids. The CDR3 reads CASTPGGAGTEAFF. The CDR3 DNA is TGTGCCAGTACCCCCGGGGGGGCAGGGACTGAAGCTTTCTTT.

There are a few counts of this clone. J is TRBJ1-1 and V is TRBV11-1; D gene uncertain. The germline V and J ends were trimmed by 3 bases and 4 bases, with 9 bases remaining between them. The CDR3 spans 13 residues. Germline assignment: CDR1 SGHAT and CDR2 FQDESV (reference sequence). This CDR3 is CASSFEGGTEAFF. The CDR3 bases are TGTGCCAGCAGCTTCGAGGGCGGCACTGAAGCTTTCTTT.

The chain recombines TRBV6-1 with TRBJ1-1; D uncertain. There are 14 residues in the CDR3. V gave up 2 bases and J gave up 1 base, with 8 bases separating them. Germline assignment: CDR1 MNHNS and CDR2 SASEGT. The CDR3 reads CASSELGKNTEAFF. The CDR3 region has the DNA TGTGCCAGCAGTGAACTCGGGAAGAACACTGAAGCTTTCTTT.

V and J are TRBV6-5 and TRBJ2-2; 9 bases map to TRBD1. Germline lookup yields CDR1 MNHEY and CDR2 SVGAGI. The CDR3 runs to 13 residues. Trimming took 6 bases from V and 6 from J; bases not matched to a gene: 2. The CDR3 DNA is TGTGCCAGCAGGGGACAGGGTCCCGGGGAGCTGTTTTTT. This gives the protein CASRGQGPGELFF.

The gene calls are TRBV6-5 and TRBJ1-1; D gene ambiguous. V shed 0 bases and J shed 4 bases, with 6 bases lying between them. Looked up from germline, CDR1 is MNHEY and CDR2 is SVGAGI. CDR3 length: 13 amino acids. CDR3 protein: CASSYSEGTEAFF. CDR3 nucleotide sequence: TGTGCCAGCAGTTACTCGGAGGGCACTGAAGCTTTCTTT.

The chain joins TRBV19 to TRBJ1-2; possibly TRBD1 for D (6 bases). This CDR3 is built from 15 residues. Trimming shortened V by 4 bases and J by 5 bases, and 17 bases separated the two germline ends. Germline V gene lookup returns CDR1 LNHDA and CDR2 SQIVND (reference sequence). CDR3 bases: TGTGCCAGTAGTAAACAACAGGGAGGGGGATATGGCTACACCTTC. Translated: CASSKQQGGGYGYTF.

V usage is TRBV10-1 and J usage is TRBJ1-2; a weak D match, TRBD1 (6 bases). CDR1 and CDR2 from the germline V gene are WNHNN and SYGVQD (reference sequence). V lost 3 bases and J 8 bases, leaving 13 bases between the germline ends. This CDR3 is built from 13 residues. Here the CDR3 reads CASSDRTDTGYTF. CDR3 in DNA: TGCGCCAGCAGTGATAGGACAGATACGGGCTACACCTTC.

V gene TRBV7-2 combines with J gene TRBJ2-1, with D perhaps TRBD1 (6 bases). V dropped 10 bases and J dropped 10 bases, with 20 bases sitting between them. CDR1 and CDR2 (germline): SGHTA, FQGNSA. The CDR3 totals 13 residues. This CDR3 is CATQRPGTPEQFF. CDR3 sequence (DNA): TGTGCCACCCAAAGGCCCGGGACACCAGAGCAGTTCTTC.

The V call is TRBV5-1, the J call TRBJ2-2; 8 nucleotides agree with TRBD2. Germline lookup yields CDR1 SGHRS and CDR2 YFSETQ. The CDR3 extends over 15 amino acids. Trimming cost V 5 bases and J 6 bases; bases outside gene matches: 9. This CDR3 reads CASRPGLGDSGELFF. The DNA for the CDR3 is TGCGCCAGCAGGCCGGGACTAGGGGACTCCGGGGAGCTGTTTTTT.

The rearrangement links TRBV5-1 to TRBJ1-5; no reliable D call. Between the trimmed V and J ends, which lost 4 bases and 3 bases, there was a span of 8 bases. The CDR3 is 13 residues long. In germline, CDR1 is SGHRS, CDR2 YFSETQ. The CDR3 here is CASSRDTNQPQHF. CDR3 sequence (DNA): TGCGCCAGCAGCCGCGACACCAATCAGCCCCAGCATTTT.

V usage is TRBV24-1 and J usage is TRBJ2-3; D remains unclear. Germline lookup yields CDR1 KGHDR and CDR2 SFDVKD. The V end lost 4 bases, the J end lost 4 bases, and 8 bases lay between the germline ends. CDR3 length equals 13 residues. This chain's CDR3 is CATSDVIPDTQYF. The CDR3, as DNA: TGTGCCACCAGTGACGTAATCCCAGATACGCAGTATTTT.

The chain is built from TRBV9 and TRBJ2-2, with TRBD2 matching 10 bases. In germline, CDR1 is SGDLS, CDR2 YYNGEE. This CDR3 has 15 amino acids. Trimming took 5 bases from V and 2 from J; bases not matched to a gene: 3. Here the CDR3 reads CASSGTSVNTGELFF. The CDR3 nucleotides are TGTGCCAGCAGTGGGACTAGCGTAAACACCGGGGAGCTGTTTTTT. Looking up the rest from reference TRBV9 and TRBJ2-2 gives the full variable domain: DSGVTQTPKHLITATGQRVTLRCSPRSGDLSVYWYQQSLDQGLQFLIQYYNGEERAKGNILERFSAQQFPDLHSELNLSSLELGDSALYFCASSGTSVNTGELFFGEGSRLTVL.

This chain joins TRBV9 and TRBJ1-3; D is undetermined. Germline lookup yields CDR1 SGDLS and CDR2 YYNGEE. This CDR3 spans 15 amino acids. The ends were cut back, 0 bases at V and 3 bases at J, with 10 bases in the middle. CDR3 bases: TGTGCCAGCAGCGTAGATTGGGCAGATGGAAACACCATATATTTT. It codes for CASSVDWADGNTIYF.

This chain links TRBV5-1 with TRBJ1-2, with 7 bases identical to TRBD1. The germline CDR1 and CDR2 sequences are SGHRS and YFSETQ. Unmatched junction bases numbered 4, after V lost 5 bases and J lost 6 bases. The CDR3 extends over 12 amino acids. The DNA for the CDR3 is TGCGCCAGCAGACAAGGGACAGATGGCTACACCTTC. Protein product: CASRQGTDGYTF.